These 27 T cell receptor beta chains were all obtained from the same sample, sequenced in a study of vaccination effects on CD4 cells after COVID-19. ViraFEST used viral peptide pools to expand antigen-specific CD4+ T cells before sequencing. Subsequent to less than eleven days of culture, CD4+ T cells were isolated. All vaccine recipients tested negative for nucleocapsid antibodies and had never contracted SARS-CoV-2 infection. The antigens for these receptors are not known. Clones were read by immunoSEQ multiplex PCR, and TCRdb kept only the in-frame ones, dropping some. Of about 73,000 clones in the sample, approximately 75% were seen once. Sequences were derived from CD4+ T cells from PBMCs cultured with HCoV-NL63 spike peptides, sampled before COVID-19 vaccination. The receptors here all came from a human donor who received a COVID-19 vaccine.

The CDR3 spells CASSLAGAGAVETQYF. CDR3 DNA: TGCGCCAGCAGCTTGGCGGGGGCAGGGGCCGTCGAGACCCAGTACTTC. This chain connects TRBV5-1 to TRBJ2-5; either TRBD1 or TRBD2 may fit D (6 bases each). The germline gives CDR1 SGHRS, CDR2 YFSETQ. V was trimmed by 0 bases and J by 5 bases, leaving 17 bases between them. This CDR3 has 16 residues. Full variable domain (rest looked up from reference TRBV5-1 and TRBJ2-5): KAGVTQTPRYLIKTRGQQVTLSCSPISGHRSVSWYQQTPGQGLQFLFEYFSETQRNKGNFPGRFSGRQFSNSRSEMNVSTLELGDSALYLCASSLAGAGAVETQYFGPGTRLLVL.

The CDR3 spells CASSTGQGLWETQYF. CDR3 DNA sequence: TGTGCCAGTAGTACGGGACAGGGGCTATGGGAGACCCAGTACTTC. The gene calls are TRBV19 and TRBJ2-5, with 10 bases that match TRBD1. CDR3 length: 15 amino acids. V lost 4 bases to trimming and J lost 5 bases; unmatched junction nucleotides: 7. The germline V gene has CDR1 LNHDA and CDR2 SQIVND (reference sequence). The full variable domain, with the rest looked up from reference TRBV19 and TRBJ2-5, is DGGITQSPKYLFRKEGQNVTLSCEQNLNHDAMYWYRQDPGQGLRLIYYSQIVNDFQKGDIAEGYSVSREKKESFPLTVTSAQKNPTAFYLCASSTGQGLWETQYFGPGTRLLVL.

V is TRBV27 and J is TRBJ2-1; no clear D. Germline assignment: CDR1 MNHEY and CDR2 SMNVEV (reference sequence). The CDR3 is made up of 15 amino acids. V was trimmed by 0 bases and J by 6 bases, leaving 12 bases between them. The CDR3 here is CASSLSSTFGNEQFF. In DNA, the CDR3 is TGTGCCAGCAGTTTATCGTCAACATTCGGCAATGAGCAGTTCTTC.

This chain connects TRBV5-1 to TRBJ2-2; D might be TRBD1 (5 bases). CDR1 and CDR2 from the germline V gene are SGHRS and YFSETQ. Trimming removed 4 bases from V and 11 bases from J, with 18 bases in between. The CDR3 sequence is 14 residues long. The CDR3 protein is CASSPWADQGELFF. The CDR3 DNA reads TGCGCCAGCAGCCCCTGGGCTGACCAGGGAGAGCTGTTTTTT.

The rearrangement links TRBV2 to TRBJ1-1; 10 nucleotides match TRBD1. Germline trimming cut 7 bases from V and 5 bases from J; bases unmatched to any gene: 4. Looked up from germline, CDR1 is SNHLY and CDR2 is FYNNEI. The CDR3 runs to 13 residues. Here the CDR3 DNA reads TGTGCCAGCATGGGACAGGGGAAGACTGAAGCTTTCTTT. It encodes CASMGQGKTEAFF.

The chain joins TRBV6-5 to TRBJ1-1; no clear D. There are 13 residues in the CDR3. The V gene's germline CDR1 is MNHEY and CDR2 SVGAGI. Trimming cost V 7 bases and J 0 bases, with 9 bases left between them. CDR3 DNA: TGTGCCAGCAAGCTACAGATGAACACTGAAGCTTTCTTT. Protein: CASKLQMNTEAFF.

This chain uses TRBV14 with TRBJ2-1, with D unclear. The CDR3 covers 13 residues. Germline values: CDR1 SGHDN, CDR2 FVKESK. V lost 1 base and J lost 6, with 7 bases in between. CDR3 protein: CASSQVNSNEQFF. DNA of the CDR3: TGTGCCAGCAGCCAAGTTAACAGCAATGAGCAGTTCTTC.

This chain uses TRBV6-1 with TRBJ1-2; TRBD1 might be the D (6 bases). This CDR3 has 17 amino acids. Germline V lookup: CDR1 MNHNS, CDR2 SASEGT. Trimming stripped 2 bases from V and 8 bases from J, with 24 bases between. This chain's CDR3 is CASSERWWGHQKEGYTF. The CDR3 bases are TGTGCCAGCAGTGAAAGGTGGTGGGGACACCAAAAGGAGGGCTACACCTTC.

The chain links TRBV29-1 to TRBJ2-3, with 10 bases matching TRBD1. The CDR3 extends over 12 amino acids. Germline V gives CDR1 SQVTM, CDR2 ANQGSEA. J lost 5 bases, V lost 7 bases, and 3 bases had no gene match. In nucleotides, the CDR3 is TGCAGCGGGGACAGGGGTGGAGATACGCAGTATTTT. Translating gives CSGDRGGDTQYF.

This clone was observed a single time. The V gene is TRBV5-1, the J gene TRBJ1-4; no clear D. Germline CDR1 SGHRS, CDR2 YFSETQ. The CDR3 extends over 14 amino acids. Trimming took 1 base from V and 5 from J, leaving 9 bases between them. The CDR3 loop is CASSLTAYNEKLFF. The DNA of the CDR3 is TGCGCCAGCAGCTTGACAGCCTACAATGAAAAACTGTTTTTT.

The table lists this clone with a few counts. Here the CDR3 DNA reads TGTGCCAGCTCACCACGACCACTAGCCAAAAACATTCAGTACTTC. Its protein is CASSPRPLAKNIQYF. This chain uses TRBV18 with TRBJ2-4; no firm D call. Germline V gene lookup returns CDR1 KGHSH and CDR2 LQKENI. This CDR3 has 15 residues. V lost 1 base and J lost 0, with 7 bases in between.

CDR3 region: CASSQMIMRETQYF. The CDR3, as DNA: TGTGCCAGCAGCCAAATGATCATGAGGGAGACCCAGTACTTC. The rearrangement links TRBV3-1 (or the pseudogene TRBV3-2) to TRBJ2-5; no clear D gene. Germline V CDR1 and CDR2: LGHDT, YNNKEL (reference sequence). The ends were cut back, 2 bases at V and 5 bases at J, with 12 bases in the middle. The CDR3 covers 14 residues.

This chain links TRBV2 with TRBJ1-1, with no clear D. This CDR3 contains 16 residues. The V and J ends lost 4 bases and 3 bases respectively, with 18 bases between them. Germline CDR1 SNHLY, CDR2 FYNNEI. CDR3 loop: CASSAHVSASYTEAFF. The CDR3 DNA reads as TGTGCCAGCAGTGCTCATGTCTCAGCTTCCTACACTGAAGCTTTCTTT.

A single count supports this clone. This chain uses TRBV12-3 or TRBV12-4 with TRBJ1-1; D unresolved. The CDR3 is made up of 13 amino acids. Trimming stripped 6 bases from V and 4 bases from J, with 12 bases between. CDR3 region: CASRYGVVTEAFF. In nucleotides, the CDR3 is TGTGCCAGCAGATACGGCGTAGTCACTGAAGCTTTCTTT.

This chain joins TRBV5-5 and TRBJ2-1; 9 nucleotides align to TRBD2. The V gene's germline CDR1 is SGHKS and CDR2 YYEKEE (reference sequence). The CDR3 is 15 amino acids. Germline trimming cut 1 base from V and 9 bases from J; bases unmatched to any gene: 8. CDR3 sequence reads: CASSLLGGGDGEQFF. The CDR3 coding sequence is TGTGCCAGCAGCTTGTTAGGCGGGGGGGATGGTGAGCAGTTCTTC.

The rearrangement uses TRBV11-2 and TRBJ2-5; 8 nucleotides line up with TRBD2. The junction had 8 bases not matched to a gene; V was cut back by 7 bases and J by 1 base. This CDR3 region has 15 residues. Germline lookup yields CDR1 SGHAT and CDR2 FQNNGV. CDR3 bases: TGTGCCAGCACAAGCGGGGGCCCGTTCCAAGAGACCCAGTACTTC. This codes for CASTSGGPFQETQYF.

The chain employs TRBV4-1 and TRBJ2-5, with 7 bases that match TRBD1. Germline trimming cut 3 bases from V and 4 bases from J; bases unmatched to any gene: 5. Germline V gene sequence: CDR1 MGHRA, CDR2 YSYEKL. CDR3 length: 14 residues. CDR3 amino acids: CASSQRSGGETQYF. Here the CDR3 DNA reads TGCGCCAGCAGCCAGAGATCAGGGGGAGAGACCCAGTACTTC.

This clone occurred once. The V and J genes are TRBV5-1 and TRBJ2-2, with 9 bases identical to TRBD2. The CDR3 has 15 amino acids. The V and J ends lost 6 bases and 4 bases, in that order; junction bases with no gene match: 7. CDR1 and CDR2 from the germline V gene are SGHRS and YFSETQ. The CDR3, as DNA: TGCGCCAGCACCCGCGGGGGGGCGAGCACCGGGGAGCTGTTTTTT. Its translation is CASTRGGASTGELFF.

The chain couples TRBV6-4 to TRBJ1-2, with 8 bases fitting TRBD1. This CDR3 is built from 15 residues. The germline CDR1 and CDR2 sequences are MRHNA and SNTAGT. J gave up 4 bases and V 4 bases, and 8 bases lay outside the gene matches. The CDR3 protein is CASSASGGVSYGYTF. In DNA form, the CDR3 reads TGTGCCAGCAGTGCGTCAGGGGGCGTCAGCTATGGCTACACCTTC.

V and J are TRBV28 and TRBJ2-3; D is possibly TRBD1 or TRBD2 (5 bases each). The V end was cut by 6 bases, the J end by 10 bases, with 17 bases between. Germline V lookup: CDR1 MDHEN, CDR2 SYDVKM. The CDR3 covers 13 residues. This CDR3 is CASSPPLGRAQYF. CDR3 DNA: TGTGCCAGCAGCCCGCCCCTGGGGCGGGCGCAGTATTTT. The complete variable domain, with remaining parts taken from reference TRBV28 and TRBJ2-3, reads DVKVTQSSRYLVKRTGEKVFLECVQDMDHENMFWYRQDPGLGLRLIYFSYDVKMKEKGDIPEGYSVSREKKERFSLILESASTNQTSMYLCASSPPLGRAQYFGPGTRLTVL.

J is TRBJ1-2 and V is TRBV10-2; tentative D call: TRBD1 (5 bases). The CDR3 covers 16 residues. Trimming left V 0 bases short and J 8 bases short, with 19 bases between. Per germline, CDR1 WSHSY and CDR2 SAAADI. CDR3 sequence: CASSESGDGLFGGYTF. The DNA of the CDR3 is TGCGCCAGCAGTGAGTCAGGGGACGGCTTATTCGGAGGCTACACCTTC.

The genes are TRBV7-3 and TRBJ2-7, with D tentatively TRBD2 (5 bases). Germline CDR1 SGHTA, CDR2 FQGTGA. CDR3 length: 14 residues. V lost 6 bases to trimming and J lost 4 bases, with 16 bases between them. The CDR3 protein is CASRQSGEGYEQYV. DNA for the CDR3: TGTGCCAGCAGACAATCCGGAGAGGGATACGAGCAGTACGTC.

The chain uses TRBV4-2 and TRBJ2-3, with TRBD1 matching 8 bases. The CDR3 is 16 amino acids. CDR1 and CDR2 from the germline V gene are LGHNA and YNFKEQ. V was clipped by 1 base and J by 0 bases; unmatched bases: 3. CDR3 DNA sequence: TGTGCCAGCAGCCAAGCTCGGGACAGGAGCACAGATACGCAGTATTTT. Translated, it gives CASSQARDRSTDTQYF.

In this sample, this clone turned up a few times. V and J are TRBV2 and TRBJ2-2, with TRBD2 matching over 16 bases. Unmatched junction bases numbered 7, after V lost 3 bases and J lost 3 bases. CDR1 and CDR2 (germline): SNHLY, FYNNEI. The CDR3 is 19 amino acids. CDR3 coding DNA: TGTGCCAGCAGTGAGGGACTAGCGGGGGGGCGCGGTTACACCGGGGAGCTGTTTTTT. It is translated as CASSEGLAGGRGYTGELFF. The whole variable domain, filled in from reference TRBV2 and TRBJ2-2, reads EPEVTQTPSHQVTQMGQEVILRCVPISNHLYFYWYRQILGQKVEFLVSFYNNEISEKSEIFDDQFSVERPDGSNFTLKIRSTKLEDSAMYFCASSEGLAGGRGYTGELFFGEGSRLTVL.

V is TRBV7-2 and J is TRBJ2-3; D is unresolved. The V gene's germline CDR1 is SGHTA and CDR2 FQGNSA. The CDR3 runs 14 residues. V was trimmed by 6 bases and J by 0 bases, leaving 10 bases between them. The CDR3 is CASRVGFSTDTQYF. The CDR3 DNA reads TGTGCCAGCAGGGTAGGGTTTAGCACAGATACGCAGTATTTT. The full variable domain, completed using reference TRBV7-2 and TRBJ2-3, is GAGVSQSPSNKVTEKGKDVELRCDPISGHTALYWYRQSLGQGLEFLIYFQGNSAPDKSGLPSDRFSAERTGGSVSTLTIQRTQQEDSAVYLCASRVGFSTDTQYFGPGTRLTVL.

The chain employs TRBV7-9 and TRBJ1-4, with D perhaps TRBD1 (6 bases). The CDR3 contains 16 residues. The V and J ends lost 0 bases and 4 bases respectively, with 12 bases between them. Germline values: CDR1 SEHNR, CDR2 FQNEAQ (reference sequence). CDR3 bases: TGTGCCAGCAGCTTAGCTGGGGGCTCAAGTAATGAAAAACTGTTTTTT. It yields the protein CASSLAGGSSNEKLFF. Together with reference TRBV7-9 and TRBJ1-4, the CDR3 gives the full variable domain: DTGVSQNPRHKITKRGQNVTFRCDPISEHNRLYWYRQTLGQGPEFLTYFQNEAQLEKSRLLSDRFSAERPKGSFSTLEIQRTEQGDSAMYLCASSLAGGSSNEKLFFGSGTQLSVL.

In this sample, this clone turned up a few times. This chain uses TRBV28 with TRBJ2-7; 9 nucleotides match TRBD1. J was trimmed by 6 bases and V by 8 bases; bases with no gene match: 5. Germline CDR1 reads MDHEN; CDR2 reads SYDVKM. This CDR3 is 12 amino acids long. Written as DNA, the CDR3 is TGTGCCAGCGGACAGGGGAGGATCGAGCAGTACGTC. Translation gives CASGQGRIEQYV.